Listed here is a single TCR beta chain. The target antigen is unknown. The data were taken from a study of shared clonotypes between healthy human individuals. The table came from immunoSEQ multiplex PCR; TCRdb's copy has only in-frame clones and leaves some out. Of fewer than 1.6 million clones in the sample, roughly 98.5% were seen once. Broader study findings: The researchers took only blood, and tissue repertoires probably look different.

CDR3 length equals 18 residues. From germline, CDR1 is LGHNA and CDR2 YSLEER. The V and J ends lost 0 bases and 0 bases respectively, with 14 bases between them. The chain couples TRBV4-3 to TRBJ2-2, with D possibly being TRBD1 (7 bases). Material: naive CD4+ T cells sorted from blood. The subset here: CD45RA+ positively selected. This TCR was recovered from a man aged 25-45 years in good health. The CDR3: CASSQDLAGGPNTGELFF. The CDR3 DNA follows: TGCGCCAGCAGCCAAGATCTTGCAGGGGGGCCGAACACCGGGGAGCTGTTTTTT.